This T cell receptor beta chain was retrieved from a study of beta chain features in type 1 diabetes. Study-level points and caveats: Shorter TCRB CDR3s, moderately but significantly so, were found in Type 1 diabetes patients in all four CD4+ subsets. PCR might show a preference for shorter templates, equally across patients and controls.

Turning to this clone: The antigen is undetermined.

Expressed TCRB transcripts were sequenced, since all the RNA that had been isolated was reverse transcribed. Some clones are missing from TCRdb's copy, which holds only in-frame ones; the method was immunoSEQ multiplex PCR. The sample consists of some 350,000 clones, around 10% of them appearing once. Sorting based on CD45RO/CCR7/CD25/CD127/CD95/CD27 separated CD4+ naive, central memory, regulatory and stem cell-like memory cells. Looked up from germline, CDR1 is KGHSH and CDR2 is LQKENI. Trimming removed 3 bases at V and 2 bases at J, with 11 bases between. The CDR3 totals 15 residues. Sequenced: central memory CD4+ T cells from blood. The chain is built from TRBV18 and TRBJ2-1; a possible D gene is TRBD1 (6 bases). The sequence came from a man younger than 45 with type 1 diabetes. The CDR3 DNA reads TGTGCCAGCTCACCGAGGGGGATAGCCTACAATGAGCAGTTCTTC. Protein: CASSPRGIAYNEQFF.